The clone carrying this T cell receptor (beta chain) appeared a few times. Its antigen is still unknown. The data were obtained in a study of T cell repertoires in cytomegalovirus infection. About the research overall: Shared public TCR beta signatures pointed to both CMV infection and a matching HLA type.

Germline CDR1 SGHVS, CDR2 FQNEAQ. This CDR3 region has 14 residues. V lost 0 bases, J lost 8 bases, and 13 bases lay in between. The study's findings and limits: HLA-C-restricted CMV clonotypes gave the most frequent clonotype in two of eight donors. The study identified carriers of CMV plus the relevant HLA from cumulative public TCR beta family frequency.

TCRdb redid the calling of the reads with MiXCR, one entry per CDR3 protein. The sample records 740,000 or so distinct CDR3 sequences, less than 40% being singletons. This chain connects TRBV7-8 to TRBJ1-1, with D hard to call. Sequenced input: PBMCs. The origin of this receptor is a human donor in good health (CMV status not recorded). Some clones in this sample may be carry-over from other donors' samples. CDR3 nucleotide sequence: TGTGCCAGCAGCTTAGCGGTCAGGTCTTGGGAAGCTTTCTTT. Encoded protein: CASSLAVRSWEAFF.